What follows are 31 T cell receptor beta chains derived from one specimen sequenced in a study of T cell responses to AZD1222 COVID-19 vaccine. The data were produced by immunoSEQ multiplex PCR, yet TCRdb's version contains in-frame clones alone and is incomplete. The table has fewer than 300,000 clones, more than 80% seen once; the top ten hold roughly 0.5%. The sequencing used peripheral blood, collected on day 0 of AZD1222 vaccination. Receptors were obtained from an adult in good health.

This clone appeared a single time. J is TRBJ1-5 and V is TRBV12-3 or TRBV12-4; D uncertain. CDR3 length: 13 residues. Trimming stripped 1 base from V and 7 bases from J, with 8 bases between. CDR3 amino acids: CASSLEDEQPQHF. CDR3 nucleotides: TGTGCCAGCAGTTTAGAGGATGAACAGCCCCAGCATTTT.

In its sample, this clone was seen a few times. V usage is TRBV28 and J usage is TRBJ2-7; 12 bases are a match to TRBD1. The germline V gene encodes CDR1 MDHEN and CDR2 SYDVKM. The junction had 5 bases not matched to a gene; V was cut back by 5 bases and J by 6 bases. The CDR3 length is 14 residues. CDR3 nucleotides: TGTGCCAGCAGTCCCGGGACAGGGGGCGCCGAGCAGTACTTC. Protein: CASSPGTGGAEQYF.

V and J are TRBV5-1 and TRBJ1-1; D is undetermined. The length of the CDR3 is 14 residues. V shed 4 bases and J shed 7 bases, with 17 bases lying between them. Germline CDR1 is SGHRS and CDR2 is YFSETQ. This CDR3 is CASSPTQLDGEAFF. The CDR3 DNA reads TGCGCCAGCAGCCCGACCCAATTGGATGGTGAAGCTTTCTTT.

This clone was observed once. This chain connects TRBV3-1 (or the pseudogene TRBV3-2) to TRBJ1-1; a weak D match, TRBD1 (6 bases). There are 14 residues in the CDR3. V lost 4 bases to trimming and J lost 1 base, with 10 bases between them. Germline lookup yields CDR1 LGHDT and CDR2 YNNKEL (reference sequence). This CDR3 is CASSPGQSNTEAFF. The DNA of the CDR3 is TGTGCCAGCAGCCCGGGACAATCGAACACTGAAGCTTTCTTT.

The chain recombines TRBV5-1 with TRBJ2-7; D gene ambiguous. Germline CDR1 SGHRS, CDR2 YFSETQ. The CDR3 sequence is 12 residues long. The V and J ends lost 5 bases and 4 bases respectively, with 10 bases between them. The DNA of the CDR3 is TGCGCCAGCAGTCGAGATAATTACGAGCAGTACTTC. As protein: CASSRDNYEQYF.

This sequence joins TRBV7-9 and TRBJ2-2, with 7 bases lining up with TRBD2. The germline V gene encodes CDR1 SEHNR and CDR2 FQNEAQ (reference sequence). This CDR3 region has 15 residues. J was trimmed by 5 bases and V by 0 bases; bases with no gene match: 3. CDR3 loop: CASSLAGRRTGELFF. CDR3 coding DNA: TGTGCCAGCAGCTTAGCCGGGAGGCGGACCGGGGAGCTGTTTTTT.

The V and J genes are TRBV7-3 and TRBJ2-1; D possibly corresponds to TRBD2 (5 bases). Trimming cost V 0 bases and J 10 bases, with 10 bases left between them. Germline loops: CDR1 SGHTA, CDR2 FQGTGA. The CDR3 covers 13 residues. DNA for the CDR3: TGTGCCAGCAGCTTAACAGGGAGCCGGGAGCAGTTCTTC. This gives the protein CASSLTGSREQFF.

The CDR3, as DNA: TGCAGTGCTAGTCGGGCTAGATTATTTGGGCAGTTCTTC. Encoded protein: CSASRARLFGQFF. The genes are TRBV20-1 and TRBJ2-1; the D is unclear. This CDR3 region has 13 residues. CDR1 is DFQATT, CDR2 SNEGSKA, per germline (reference sequence). Trimming pared 3 bases from V and 12 bases from J, leaving 18 bases between.

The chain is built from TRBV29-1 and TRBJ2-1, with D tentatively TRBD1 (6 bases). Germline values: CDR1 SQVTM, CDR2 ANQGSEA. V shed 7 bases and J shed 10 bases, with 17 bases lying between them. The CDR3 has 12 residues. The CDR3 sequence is CSAMWGRQEQFF. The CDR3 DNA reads TGCAGCGCGATGTGGGGGCGGCAGGAGCAGTTCTTC.

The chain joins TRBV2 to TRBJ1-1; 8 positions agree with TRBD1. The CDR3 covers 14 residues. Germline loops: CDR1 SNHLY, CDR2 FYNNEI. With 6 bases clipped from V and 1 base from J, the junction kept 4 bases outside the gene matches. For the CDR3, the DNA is TGTGCCAGCAGGCTGACAGGGGCGAACACTGAAGCTTTCTTT. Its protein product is CASRLTGANTEAFF.

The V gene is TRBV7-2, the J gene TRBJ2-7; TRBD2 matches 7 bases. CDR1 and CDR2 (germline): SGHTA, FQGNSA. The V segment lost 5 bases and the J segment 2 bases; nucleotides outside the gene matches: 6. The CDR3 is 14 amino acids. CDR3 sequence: CASSEAGFAYEQYF. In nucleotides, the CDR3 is TGTGCCAGCAGCGAAGCGGGATTCGCCTACGAGCAGTACTTC.

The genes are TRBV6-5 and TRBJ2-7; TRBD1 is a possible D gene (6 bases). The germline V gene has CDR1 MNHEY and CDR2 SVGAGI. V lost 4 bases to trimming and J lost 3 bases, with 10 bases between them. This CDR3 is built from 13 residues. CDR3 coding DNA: TGTGCCAGCAGTTGGGGCAGGGGCTACGAGCAGTACTTC. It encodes CASSWGRGYEQYF.

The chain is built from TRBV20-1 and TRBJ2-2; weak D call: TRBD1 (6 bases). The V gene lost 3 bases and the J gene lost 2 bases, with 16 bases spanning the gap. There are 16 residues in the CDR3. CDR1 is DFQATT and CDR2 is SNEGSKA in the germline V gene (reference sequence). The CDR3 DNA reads TGCAGTGCTAGTCTTAGCAGGGGCCTAAACACCGGGGAGCTGTTTTTT. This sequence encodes CSASLSRGLNTGELFF.

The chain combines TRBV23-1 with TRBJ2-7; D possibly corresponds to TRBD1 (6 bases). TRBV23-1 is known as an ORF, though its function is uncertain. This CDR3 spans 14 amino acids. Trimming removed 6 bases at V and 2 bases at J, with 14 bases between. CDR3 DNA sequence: TGCGCCAGCAGGTACTCAGGGGAAACCTACGAGCAGTACTTC. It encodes CASRYSGETYEQYF.

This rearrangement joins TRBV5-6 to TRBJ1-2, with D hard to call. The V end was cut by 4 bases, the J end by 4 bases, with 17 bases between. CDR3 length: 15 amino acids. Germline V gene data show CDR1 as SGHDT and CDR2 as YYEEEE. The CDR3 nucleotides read TGTGCCAGCAGCCCCGTTGAAGGCGGCGCCTATGGCTACACCTTC. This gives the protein CASSPVEGGAYGYTF.

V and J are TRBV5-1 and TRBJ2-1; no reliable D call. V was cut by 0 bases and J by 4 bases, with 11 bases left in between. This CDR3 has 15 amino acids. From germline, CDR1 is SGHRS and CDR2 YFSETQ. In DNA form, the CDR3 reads TGCGCCAGCAGCTTGGAGGGCCCGGCTTACAATGAGCAGTTCTTC. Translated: CASSLEGPAYNEQFF.

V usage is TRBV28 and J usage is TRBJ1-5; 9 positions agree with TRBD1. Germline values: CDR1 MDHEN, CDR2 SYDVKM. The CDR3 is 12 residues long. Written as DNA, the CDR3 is TGTGTCGTTACAGGGGGCGGTCAGCCCCAGCATTTT. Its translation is CVVTGGGQPQHF.

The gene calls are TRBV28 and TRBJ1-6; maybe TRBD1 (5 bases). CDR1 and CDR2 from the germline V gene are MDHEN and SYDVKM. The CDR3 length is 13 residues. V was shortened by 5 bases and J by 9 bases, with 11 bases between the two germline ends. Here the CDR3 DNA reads TGTGCCAGCAGTCCCTCGGGGGGTTCACCCCTCCACTTT. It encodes CASSPSGGSPLHF.

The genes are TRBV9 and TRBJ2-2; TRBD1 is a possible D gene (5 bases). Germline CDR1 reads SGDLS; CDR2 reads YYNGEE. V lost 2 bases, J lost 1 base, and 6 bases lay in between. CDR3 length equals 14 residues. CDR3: CASSVTGNTGELFF. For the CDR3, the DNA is TGTGCCAGCAGCGTTACAGGGAACACCGGGGAGCTGTTTTTT. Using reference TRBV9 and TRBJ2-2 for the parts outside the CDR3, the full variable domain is DSGVTQTPKHLITATGQRVTLRCSPRSGDLSVYWYQQSLDQGLQFLIQYYNGEERAKGNILERFSAQQFPDLHSELNLSSLELGDSALYFCASSVTGNTGELFFGEGSRLTVL.

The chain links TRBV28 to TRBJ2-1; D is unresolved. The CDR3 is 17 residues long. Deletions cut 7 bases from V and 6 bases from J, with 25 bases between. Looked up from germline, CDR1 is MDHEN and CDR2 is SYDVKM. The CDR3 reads CASTPTIPKTALNEQFF. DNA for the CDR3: TGTGCCAGCACCCCCACCATACCGAAGACCGCCCTCAATGAGCAGTTCTTC.

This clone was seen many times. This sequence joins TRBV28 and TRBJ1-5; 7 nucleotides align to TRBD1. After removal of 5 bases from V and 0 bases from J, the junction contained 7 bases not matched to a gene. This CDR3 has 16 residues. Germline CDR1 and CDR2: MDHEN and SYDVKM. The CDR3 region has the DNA TGTGCCAGCAGTAGGGGGACAGTCTATAGCAATCAGCCCCAGCATTTT. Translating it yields CASSRGTVYSNQPQHF.

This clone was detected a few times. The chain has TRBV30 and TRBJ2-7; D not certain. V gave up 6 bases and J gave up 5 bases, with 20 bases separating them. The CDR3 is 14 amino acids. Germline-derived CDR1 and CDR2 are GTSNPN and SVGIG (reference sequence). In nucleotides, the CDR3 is TGTGCCTGTACTCGAGAGTTCCTTACGAACGAGCAGTACTTC. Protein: CACTREFLTNEQYF. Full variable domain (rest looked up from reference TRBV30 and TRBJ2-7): SQTIHQWPATLVQPVGSPLSLECTVEGTSNPNLYWYRQAAGRGLQLLFYSVGIGQISSEVPQNLSASRPQDRQFILSSKKLLLSDSGFYLCACTREFLTNEQYFGPGTRLTVT.

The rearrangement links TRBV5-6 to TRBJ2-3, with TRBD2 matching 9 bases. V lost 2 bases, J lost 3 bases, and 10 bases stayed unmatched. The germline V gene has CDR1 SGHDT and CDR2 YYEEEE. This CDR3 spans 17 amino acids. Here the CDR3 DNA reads TGTGCCAGCAGCTTACATTTAGCGGGGGCCGGGACAGATACGCAGTATTTT. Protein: CASSLHLAGAGTDTQYF.

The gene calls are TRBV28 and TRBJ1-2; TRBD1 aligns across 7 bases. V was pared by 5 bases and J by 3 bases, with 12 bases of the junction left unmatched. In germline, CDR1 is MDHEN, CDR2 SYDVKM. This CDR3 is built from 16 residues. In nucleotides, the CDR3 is TGTGCCAGCAGTGAGGGGGCACATGGAAAATACTATGGCTACACCTTC. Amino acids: CASSEGAHGKYYGYTF.

The CDR3 sequence is CASSGEIGNTIYF. CDR3 sequence (DNA): TGTGCCAGTAGTGGAGAAATTGGAAACACCATATATTTT. V usage is TRBV19 and J usage is TRBJ1-3; no clear D gene. The V end lost 5 bases, the J end lost 3 bases, and 8 bases lay between the germline ends. Germline V lookup: CDR1 LNHDA, CDR2 SQIVND (reference sequence). The CDR3 covers 13 residues.

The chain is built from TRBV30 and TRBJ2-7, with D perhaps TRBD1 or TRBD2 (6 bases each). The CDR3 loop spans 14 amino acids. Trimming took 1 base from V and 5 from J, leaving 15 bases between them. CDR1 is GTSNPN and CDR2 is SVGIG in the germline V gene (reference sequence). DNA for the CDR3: TGTGCCTGGAGTGGGGAAGGGGGGAGGAACGAGCAGTACTTC. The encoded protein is CAWSGEGGRNEQYF.

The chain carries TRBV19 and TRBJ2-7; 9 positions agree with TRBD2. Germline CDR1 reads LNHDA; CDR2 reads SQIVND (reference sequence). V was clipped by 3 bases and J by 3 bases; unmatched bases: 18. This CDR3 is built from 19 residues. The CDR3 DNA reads TGTGCCAGTAGTATCCGAAGCGGGGGGTCTGCGCGGGGAAGCTACGAGCAGTACTTC. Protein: CASSIRSGGSARGSYEQYF.

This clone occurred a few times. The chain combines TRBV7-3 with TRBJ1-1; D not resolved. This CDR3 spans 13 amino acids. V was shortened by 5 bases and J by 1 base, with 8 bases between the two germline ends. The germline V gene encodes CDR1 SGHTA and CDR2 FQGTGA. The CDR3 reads CASSQERNTEAFF. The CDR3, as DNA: TGTGCCAGCAGCCAAGAGAGGAACACTGAAGCTTTCTTT.

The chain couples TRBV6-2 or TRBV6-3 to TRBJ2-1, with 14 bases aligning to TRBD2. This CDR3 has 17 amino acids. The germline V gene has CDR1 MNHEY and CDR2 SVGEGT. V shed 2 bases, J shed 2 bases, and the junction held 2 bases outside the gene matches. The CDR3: CASSYGGLAGAYNEQFF. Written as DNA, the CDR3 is TGTGCCAGCAGTTACGGGGGACTAGCGGGAGCCTACAATGAGCAGTTCTTC.

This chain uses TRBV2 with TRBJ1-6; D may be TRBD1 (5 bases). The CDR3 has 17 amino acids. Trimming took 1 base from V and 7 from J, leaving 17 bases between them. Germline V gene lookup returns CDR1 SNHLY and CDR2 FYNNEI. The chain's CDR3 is CASSEGDPGRPNSPLHF. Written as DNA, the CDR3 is TGTGCCAGCAGTGAAGGAGACCCGGGACGCCCAAATTCACCCCTCCACTTT.

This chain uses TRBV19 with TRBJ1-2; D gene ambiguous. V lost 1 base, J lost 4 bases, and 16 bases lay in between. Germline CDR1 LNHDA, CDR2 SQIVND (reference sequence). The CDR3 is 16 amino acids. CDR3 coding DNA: TGTGCCAGTAGTATAGGGGCCCTTGATCTGATCTATGGCTACACCTTC. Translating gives CASSIGALDLIYGYTF.